The sequence of this T cell receptor beta chain was determined in a study of T cells in Graves' hyperthyroidism and ophthalmopathy. Newly diagnosed hyperthyroidism, duration under 2 months, in patients aged 18 to 65. The diagnoses drew upon clinical symptoms, serum thyroxine and TRAb, thyroid ultrasound and orbital computed tomography. The study collected blood at first hyperthyroidism diagnosis, before any ophthalmopathy symptoms arose. The trim removed 2 bases at V and 6 bases at J, leaving 15 bases unmatched. Germline V gene lookup returns CDR1 MDHEN and CDR2 SYDVKM. The CDR3 loop spans 17 amino acids. TCR beta CDR3 region amplification was performed from RNA transcripts. TCR CDR3 underwent first-round RT-PCR with the HTBI primer set. MiXCR, run by TCRdb on the multiplex PCR reads, gives a single entry per CDR3 protein. Among some 250,000 distinct CDR3 sequences listed, 12% to 15% were seen once.

This clonotype was counted ten times or more. The chain joins TRBV28 to TRBJ2-7; 8 bases agree with TRBD2. The clonotype was recovered from a woman aged 50 to 65 with Graves' hyperthyroidism that later progressed to Graves' ophthalmopathy. The source material was blood. CDR3 loop: CASSLPTYGRAGREQYF. CDR3 DNA sequence: TGTGCCAGCAGTTTACCCACTTACGGGAGGGCCGGACGCGAGCAGTACTTC.